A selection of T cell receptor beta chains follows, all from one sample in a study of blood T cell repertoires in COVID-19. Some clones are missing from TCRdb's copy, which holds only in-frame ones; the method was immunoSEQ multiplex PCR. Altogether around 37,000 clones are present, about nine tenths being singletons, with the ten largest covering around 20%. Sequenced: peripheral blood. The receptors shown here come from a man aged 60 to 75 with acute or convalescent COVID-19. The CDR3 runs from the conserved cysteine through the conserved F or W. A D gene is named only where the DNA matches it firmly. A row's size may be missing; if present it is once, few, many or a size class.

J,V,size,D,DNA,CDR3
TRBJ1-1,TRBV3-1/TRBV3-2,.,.,TGTGCCAGCAGCCAAGAAGGTAGGGGAGCTTTCTTT,CASSQEGRGAFF
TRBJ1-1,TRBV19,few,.,TGTGCCAGTAGCACAACAGGACAGCTTTATAACACTGAAGCTTTCTTT,CASSTTGQLYNTEAFF
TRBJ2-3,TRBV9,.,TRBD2,TGTGCCAGCAGCCCCCGGACTAGCGGGGGTAGCACAGATACGCAGTATTTT,CASSPRTSGGSTDTQYF
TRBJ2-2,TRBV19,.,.,TGTGCCAGTATGTCGGGAGCGCACACCGGGGAGCTGTTTTTT,CASMSGAHTGELFF
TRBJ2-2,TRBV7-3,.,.,TGTGCCAGCAGCTTAATTTTCCGGGAACCCGGGGAGCTGTTTTTT,CASSLIFREPGELFF
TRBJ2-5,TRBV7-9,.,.,TGTGCCAGCAGTCCCCGGACTCCCGAAGAGACCCAGTACTTC,CASSPRTPEETQYF
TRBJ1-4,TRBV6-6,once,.,TGTGCCAGCAGTTACCCGGGGGTCTTCGGTGAAAAACTGTTTTTT,CASSYPGVFGEKLFF
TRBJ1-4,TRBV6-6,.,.,TGTGCCAGCAGTTACTCAGGGGTTGCTGAAAAACTGTTTTTT,CASSYSGVAEKLFF
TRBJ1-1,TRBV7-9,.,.,TGTGCCAGCAGCTTTGTGGGGGGCACTGAAGCTTTCTTT,CASSFVGGTEAFF
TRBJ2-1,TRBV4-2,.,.,TGTGCCAGCAGCCAAGATCAAATAGCGGAGTACAATGAGCAGTTCTTC,CASSQDQIAEYNEQFF
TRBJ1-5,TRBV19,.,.,TGTGCCAGTAGTATAATGTACAGAAATAGGAATCAGCCCCAGCATTTT,CASSIMYRNRNQPQHF
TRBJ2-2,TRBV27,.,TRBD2,TGTGCCAGCAGTGGACCTAGCGGGAACGGGGAGCTGTTTTTT,CASSGPSGNGELFF
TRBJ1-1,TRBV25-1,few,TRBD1,TGTGCCAGCAGTGAATTAGGGACAGGGGGGCACACTGAAGCTTTCTTT,CASSELGTGGHTEAFF
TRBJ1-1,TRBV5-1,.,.,TGCGCCAGCAGCTTGGCCGAGGAGGGGACTGAAGCTTTCTTT,CASSLAEEGTEAFF
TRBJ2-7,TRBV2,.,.,TGTGCCAGCAGGTTGGGCCCCTACGAGCAGTACTTC,CASRLGPYEQYF
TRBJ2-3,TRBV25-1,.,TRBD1,TGTGCCAGCAGTGATACAGGGGTCCTTATTTTCACAGATACGCAGTATTTT,CASSDTGVLIFTDTQYF
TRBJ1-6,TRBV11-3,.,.,TGTGCCAGCACCTCAGGGATAGGCTCACCCCTCCACTTT,CASTSGIGSPLHF
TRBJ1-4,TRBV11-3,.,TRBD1,TGTGCCAGCAGCTTGAGGGCAGGGGGTGAAAAACTGTTTTTT,CASSLRAGGEKLFF
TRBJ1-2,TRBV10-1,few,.,TGCGCCAGCAAAGACCACTTGGAGGGCTACACCTTC,CASKDHLEGYTF
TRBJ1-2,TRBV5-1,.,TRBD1,TGCGCCAGCAGCTTCGGACAGGGCTATGGCTACACCTTC,CASSFGQGYGYTF
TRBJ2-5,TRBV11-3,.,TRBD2,TGTGCCAGCAGCCTAGGGACTAGCGGGGTGGAGACCCAGTACTTC,CASSLGTSGVETQYF
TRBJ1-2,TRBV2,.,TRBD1,TGTGCCAGCACCCCGGACAGGGTGTCCGACTATGGCTACACCTTC,CASTPDRVSDYGYTF
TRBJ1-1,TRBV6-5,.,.,TGTGCCAGCCAGGGGTATAATACTGAAGCTTTCTTT,CASQGYNTEAFF
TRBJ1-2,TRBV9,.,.,TGTGCCAGCAGCGGGCATCAGGCTCCCAATGGCTACACCTTC,CASSGHQAPNGYTF
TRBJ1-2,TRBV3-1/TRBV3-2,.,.,TGTGCCAGCAGCCAAGTCTTTTTCCCAGGGGCGGTAGGCTACACCTTC,CASSQVFFPGAVGYTF
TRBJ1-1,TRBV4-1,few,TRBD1,TGCGCCAGCAGCCAAGCCTACAGGGGTCGAACTGAAGCTTTCTTT,CASSQAYRGRTEAFF
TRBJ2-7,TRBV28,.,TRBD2,TGTGCCAGCAGTTTATTAGGGACTAGGGGTTACGAGCAGTACTTC,CASSLLGTRGYEQYF
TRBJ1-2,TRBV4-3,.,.,TGCGCCAGCAGCCTGGGCCTGGACAGTAATAACTATGGCTACACCTTC,CASSLGLDSNNYGYTF
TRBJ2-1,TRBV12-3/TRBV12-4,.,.,TGTGCCAGCAGTTTGAACTCCAATGAGCAGTTCTTC,CASSLNSNEQFF
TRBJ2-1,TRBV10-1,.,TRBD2,TGCGCCAGCAGTGCTAGCGGGACCTACAATGAGCAGTTCTTC,CASSASGTYNEQFF
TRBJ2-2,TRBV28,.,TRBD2,TGTGCCAGTAACCCTAGCGGGAGCAGGACCGGGGAGCTGTTTTTT,CASNPSGSRTGELFF
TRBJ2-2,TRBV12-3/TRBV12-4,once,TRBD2,TGTGCCAGCAGCCCCCTAGCGGTCGGGGAGCTGTTTTTT,CASSPLAVGELFF
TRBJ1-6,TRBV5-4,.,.,TGTGCCAGCAGCGGCGAGACGGGACTAAATTCACCCCTCCACTTT,CASSGETGLNSPLHF
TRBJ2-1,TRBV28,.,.,TGTGCCACCCAGGAACACAATGAGCAGTTCTTC,CATQEHNEQFF
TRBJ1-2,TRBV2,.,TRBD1,TGTGCCAGCTCGGCGGGACAGACCTATGGCTACACCTTC,CASSAGQTYGYTF
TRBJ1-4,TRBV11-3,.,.,TGTGCCAGCAGCTTCTCCGGTTCAACTAATGAAAAACTGTTTTTT,CASSFSGSTNEKLFF
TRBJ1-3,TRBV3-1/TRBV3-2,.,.,TGTGCCAGCAGCCACAGTGCTGGAAACACCATATATTTT,CASSHSAGNTIYF
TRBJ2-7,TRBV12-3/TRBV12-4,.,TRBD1,TGTGCCAGCAGTTTATACAGGGGCTACGAGCAGTACTTC,CASSLYRGYEQYF
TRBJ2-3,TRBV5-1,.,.,TGCGCCAGCGCGGGACAGTTCAGCACAGATACGCAGTATTTT,CASAGQFSTDTQYF
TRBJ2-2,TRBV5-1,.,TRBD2,TGCGCCAGCAGCTCTAGCGGGAGTGGAACCGGGGAGCTGTTTTTT,CASSSSGSGTGELFF
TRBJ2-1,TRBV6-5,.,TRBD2,TGTGCCAGCAGTCTACTAGCGGAGTACAATGAGCAGTTCTTC,CASSLLAEYNEQFF
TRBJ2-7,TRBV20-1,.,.,TGCAGTGCTAGTCCGTGGGGAGCAACGGGCGAGCAGTACTTC,CSASPWGATGEQYF
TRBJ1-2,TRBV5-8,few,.,TGTGCCAGCAGCTCCTTATGGAGAGGCTACACCTTC,CASSSLWRGYTF
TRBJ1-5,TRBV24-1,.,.,TGTGCCACCAGTCCACAGGGACGGGCGAATCAGCCCCAGCATTTT,CATSPQGRANQPQHF
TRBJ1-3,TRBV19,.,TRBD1,TGTGCCAGTAGTATTTCAGGGGGCTGGGACGGAAACACCATATATTTT,CASSISGGWDGNTIYF
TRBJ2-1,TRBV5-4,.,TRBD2,TGTGCCAGCAGCTTTAAGCGGGAGGCCCAGGTTCTCAATGAGCAGTTCTTC,CASSFKREAQVLNEQFF
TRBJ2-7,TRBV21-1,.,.,TGTGCCAGCAGCCCCGGGAGCTCCTACGAGCAGTACTTC,CASSPGSSYEQYF
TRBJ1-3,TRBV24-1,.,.,TGTGCCACCAGTGATCCACAGGGTTCAGGAAACACCATATATTTT,CATSDPQGSGNTIYF
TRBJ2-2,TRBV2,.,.,TGTGCCAGCCGGCGGGACACCGGGGAGCTGTTTTTT,CASRRDTGELFF
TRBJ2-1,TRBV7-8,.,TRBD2,TGTGCCAGCAGCTCCTTGGGACTAGCGGGAGCCAATGAGCAGTTCTTC,CASSSLGLAGANEQFF
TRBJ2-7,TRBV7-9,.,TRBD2,TGTGCCAGCAGCTTATTAACTAGCGGGAGTGGCGAGCAGTACTTC,CASSLLTSGSGEQYF
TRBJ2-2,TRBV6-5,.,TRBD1,TGTGCCAGCAGCTGGACAGGAATCCACACCGGGGAGCTGTTTTTT,CASSWTGIHTGELFF
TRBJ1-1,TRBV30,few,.,TGTGCCTGGAGTCCCAGTCCGATGAACACTGAAGCTTTCTTT,CAWSPSPMNTEAFF
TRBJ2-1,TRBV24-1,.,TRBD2,TGTGCCACCAGTGATTTAGTGGGAGGGCCAAGTGAGCAGTTCTTC,CATSDLVGGPSEQFF
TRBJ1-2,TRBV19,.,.,TGTGCCAGTAGTACCTCGACCCGGGTCGGTGGCTACACCTTC,CASSTSTRVGGYTF
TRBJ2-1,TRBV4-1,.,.,TGCGCCAGCAGCTCTAGCGTTAGCTCCTACAATGAGCAGTTCTTC,CASSSSVSSYNEQFF
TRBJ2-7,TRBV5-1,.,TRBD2,TGCGCCAGCAGCCCCCAGGTAGCGGGCGAGCAGTACTTC,CASSPQVAGEQYF